The clone carrying this T cell receptor (beta chain) has a handful of counts. The authors produced TCR alpha and TCR beta cDNA libraries with sample barcodes and UMIs by 5'RACE using constant-segment primers. One entry per CDR3 protein results from TCRdb running MiXCR on the 5' RACE reads. The sample yields fewer than 95,000 distinct CDR3 sequences, about 15% seen once. This specimen comes from a study of T-cell memory formation after mild COVID-19. The CDR3 runs to 15 residues. Between the trimmed V and J ends, which lost 2 bases and 0 bases, there was a span of 11 bases. Germline CDR1 reads MNHEY; CDR2 reads SVGAGI.

The specimen was PBMCs or a T cell subset sorted from them (not recorded which). This receptor was taken from a man between 18 and 29 years old who had mild COVID-19 (a few samples of this study predate the infection). Cell type and time point are not known. The chain joins TRBV6-5 to TRBJ2-7; TRBD2 might be the D (5 bases). The CDR3 DNA is TGTGCCAGCAGTTACGATCCAGCGGACTCCTACGAGCAGTACTTC. This translates into CASSYDPADSYEQYF.